Sequencing of this T cell receptor beta chain was carried out in a study of T-cell memory formation after mild COVID-19. On the study more broadly: Largely donor-specific sequence clusters came from two donors.

The study, taken as a whole, reports: Some SARS-CoV-2-responding clones were already detected in memory before infection. Contracting CD4+ clones sat mainly in CM and EM; CD8+ in EMRA. In second-wave clones peaking day 37, SARS-CoV-2 specificity remained unconfirmed.

TCRdb redid the calling of the 5' RACE reads with MiXCR, one entry per CDR3 protein. Among over 300,000 distinct CDR3 sequences listed, roughly 19% were seen once. The CDR3 runs to 15 residues. Trimming cost V 0 bases and J 5 bases, with 11 bases left between them. The V gene's germline CDR1 is MNHEY and CDR2 SMNVEV (reference sequence). This clonotype was counted a few times. Antigen unknown. The chain joins TRBV27 to TRBJ2-1, with a tentative D call TRBD2 (6 bases). This sequence was found in a man aged 18 to 35 who had mild COVID-19 (a few samples of this study predate the infection). Cell type and time point are not known. Input material: PBMCs or a T cell subset sorted from them (not recorded which). The CDR3 sequence: CASSLSRGANNEQFF. The DNA of the CDR3 is TGTGCCAGCAGTTTATCTCGCGGGGCTAACAATGAGCAGTTCTTC.